A selection of T cell receptor beta chains follows, all from one sample in a study of shared clonotypes between healthy human individuals. Sequencing used immunoSEQ multiplex PCR; TCRdb keeps in-frame clones, though not all of them. Of around 2,000,000 clones in the sample, approximately 95% are singletons; the top ten hold 1% to 1.5%. Sequencing was done on a sample of naive CD8+ T cells sorted from blood. All receptors come from a man aged 18-30 years in good health. Each CDR3 is given with its conserved first and last residue. The order of the fields is clone size, CDR3 length, J gene, D gene, V gene, CDR3 DNA, CDR3 protein. D genes are given only for firm matches. The listing skips clone size in some rows; elsewhere it reads once, few, many or a size class.

>-|15|TRBJ2-3|TRBD2|TRBV25-1
TGTGCCAGCACCTTGACTAGCGGACAGGCAGATACGCAGTATTTT
CASTLTSGQADTQYF
>-|14|TRBJ2-7|TRBD2|TRBV27
TGTGCCAGCAGTTTATCGGGAGGGGCGGACGAGCAGTACTTC
CASSLSGGADEQYF
>-|15|TRBJ2-1|TRBD2|TRBV6-6
TGTGCCAGCAGTTACGGACTAGCGCCGTACAATGAGCAGTTCTTC
CASSYGLAPYNEQFF
>-|15|TRBJ2-2|TRBD1|TRBV7-2
TGTGCCAGCAGCCCACCGACAGGGATAGTCGGGGAGCTGTTTTTT
CASSPPTGIVGELFF
>-|15|TRBJ2-1|TRBD1|TRBV29-1
TGCAGCGTTGAGGAGCCCGAGACAGGGGGTTTTGAGCAGTTCTTC
CSVEEPETGGFEQFF
>-|17|TRBJ2-5|TRBD1|TRBV27
TGTGCCAGCAGTCCCATTACGCGGACAGGGGGCAGGGAGACCCAGTACTTC
CASSPITRTGGRETQYF
>once|13|TRBJ2-3|-|TRBV29-1
TGCAGCGTTGAGTTGGGGGTCTCAGATACGCAGTATTTT
CSVELGVSDTQYF
>-|15|TRBJ2-5|TRBD2|TRBV11-2
TGTGCCAGCAGCTGGGGACTAGCGGGTCAAGAGACCCAGTACTTC
CASSWGLAGQETQYF
>-|13|TRBJ1-2|-|TRBV4-3
TGCGCCAGCAGCCAAGAGCAGGGTTGGGGCTACACCTTC
CASSQEQGWGYTF
>-|17|TRBJ2-7|TRBD2|TRBV4-2
TGTGCCAGCAGCCAAGTTTTTCTTAGCGGGGAGCACTACGAGCAGTACTTC
CASSQVFLSGEHYEQYF
>-|16|TRBJ1-1|-|TRBV30
TGTGCCTGGACCCCCCCCGCGGTGGTTAGAAACACTGAAGCTTTCTTT
CAWTPPAVVRNTEAFF
>-|16|TRBJ2-2|TRBD1|TRBV28
TGTGCCAGCTCGGGACAGGGGGCGTTTAGCACCGGGGAGCTGTTTTTT
CASSGQGAFSTGELFF
>-|15|TRBJ1-6|TRBD1|TRBV6-6
TGTGCCAGCAGTTCCGGGACAGGGGGTAATTCACCCCTCCACTTT
CASSSGTGGNSPLHF
>-|13|TRBJ2-5|-|TRBV7-9
TGTGCCAGCAGCTTCCTAGACCAAGAGACCCAGTACTTC
CASSFLDQETQYF
>-|16|TRBJ2-3|-|TRBV9
TGTGCCAGCAGCGTTGGCGGCCACGGAAACACAGATACGCAGTATTTT
CASSVGGHGNTDTQYF
>-|15|TRBJ2-1|TRBD2|TRBV5-1
TGCGCCAGCAGCTTAGGGACTAGCGGGAGCTTTGAGCAGTTCTTC
CASSLGTSGSFEQFF
>-|15|TRBJ2-7|TRBD2|TRBV10-1
TGCGCCAGCAGCTCCGGACTAGCGGGGGTCTACGAGCAGTACTTC
CASSSGLAGVYEQYF
>-|16|TRBJ2-7|TRBD2|TRBV27
TGTGCCAGCAGTCCGAGCGGGGGGGAACTGGTAGGCGAGCAGTACTTC
CASSPSGGELVGEQYF
>-|15|TRBJ1-5|TRBD1|TRBV10-3
TGTGCCATCAGTGAGTTTGACAGGGAAGGTCAGCCCCAGCATTTT
CAISEFDREGQPQHF
>-|16|TRBJ2-1|TRBD2|TRBV13
TGTGCCAGCAGCTTGCTACTAGCGGGGGGTAATAGTGAGCAGTTCTTC
CASSLLLAGGNSEQFF
>-|13|TRBJ2-3|-|TRBV10-2
TGCGCCAGCAGCATAACAGCCACAGATACGCAGTATTTT
CASSITATDTQYF
>-|17|TRBJ2-1|TRBD2|TRBV11-2
TGTGCCAGCAGCCCCGGACTAGCGGGAGGGGAATGGGGGGAGCAGTTCTTC
CASSPGLAGGEWGEQFF
>-|18|TRBJ2-1|-|TRBV19
TGTGCCAGTAGTATCCCGCCTTATACAGGGCAATCCTACAATGAGCAGTTCTTC
CASSIPPYTGQSYNEQFF
>-|13|TRBJ2-7|-|TRBV6-5
TGTGCCAGCAGTTACCGGTCCTCCTACGAGCAGTACTTC
CASSYRSSYEQYF
>-|15|TRBJ2-7|TRBD2|TRBV27
TGTGCCAGCAGTTTAGCGGGACTAGCGGAGTACGAGCAGTACTTC
CASSLAGLAEYEQYF
>-|14|TRBJ1-1|-|TRBV4-1
TGCGCCAGCAGCCAAGTTCCAGAGAGCACTGAAGCTTTCTTT
CASSQVPESTEAFF
>-|13|TRBJ1-2|TRBD1|TRBV6-5
TGTGCCAGCAGTCCCGGACAGGGGAAAGGCTACACCTTC
CASSPGQGKGYTF
>-|13|TRBJ2-7|-|TRBV2
TGTGCCAGCAGTGCCCAGGGGACCTACGAGCAGTACTTC
CASSAQGTYEQYF
>-|14|TRBJ2-7|TRBD2|TRBV27
TGTGCCAGCAGTTTATGGGGACTAGAAGACGAGCAGTACTTC
CASSLWGLEDEQYF
>-|15|TRBJ2-3|-|TRBV27
TGTGCCAGCAGTCCCGGACAGCCCGCCACAGATACGCAGTATTTT
CASSPGQPATDTQYF
>once|12|TRBJ2-7|-|TRBV21-1
TGTGCCAGCAGCAGGACGGGAAACGAGCAGTACTTC
CASSRTGNEQYF
>-|16|TRBJ2-5|TRBD2|TRBV29-1
TGCAGCGTCTCCGGACTAGCGGAACTAGTTGGAGAGACCCAGTACTTC
CSVSGLAELVGETQYF
>-|16|TRBJ1-2|-|TRBV11-2
TGTGCCAGCAGCTTAGGGGGGGAGGGAGTGGACTATGGCTACACCTTC
CASSLGGEGVDYGYTF
>-|15|TRBJ2-7|TRBD1|TRBV5-6
TGTGCCAGCAGCTTTTCCGGGACAGGGTACCACGAGCAGTACTTC
CASSFSGTGYHEQYF
>-|15|TRBJ1-2|-|TRBV29-1
TGCAGCGTTGAAGGGCCCGAGGCAGGGAACTATGGCTACACCTTC
CSVEGPEAGNYGYTF
>once|15|TRBJ2-1|TRBD1|TRBV28
TGTGCCAGCACCCGACAGGGGCAACCCTACAATGAGCAGTTCTTC
CASTRQGQPYNEQFF
>few|13|TRBJ1-2|TRBD1|TRBV28
TGTGCCAGCAGTTTAGGGACAGGCTATGGCTACACCTTC
CASSLGTGYGYTF
>-|18|TRBJ1-2|TRBD1|TRBV5-1
TGCGCCAGCAGCCCCGTCGGGACAGTTGCCCTCGAACACTATGGCTACACCTTC
CASSPVGTVALEHYGYTF
>once|17|TRBJ2-3|-|TRBV10-2
TGCGCCAGCAGTGAGTTGGGACCGGCCCGGGGCACAGATACGCAGTATTTT
CASSELGPARGTDTQYF
>few|14|TRBJ1-6|TRBD1|TRBV5-1
TGCGCCAGCAGCTTGGACAGGGGTGGATCACCCCTCCACTTT
CASSLDRGGSPLHF
>once|16|TRBJ1-2|-|TRBV7-9
TGTGCCAGCAGCTTAGCGGGCGGGGAAGGGCACTATGGCTACACCTTC
CASSLAGGEGHYGYTF
>-|14|TRBJ2-1|TRBD2|TRBV2
TGTGCCACCCAGCGGGTAGCGGGAGGCTATGAGCAGTTCTTC
CATQRVAGGYEQFF
>few|13|TRBJ2-7|TRBD1|TRBV19
TGTGCCAGTAGTATGACAGGGGGCTACGAGCAGTACTTC
CASSMTGGYEQYF
>-|12|TRBJ2-3|-|TRBV19
TGTGCCAGTAGTATGAGCACAGATACGCAGTATTTT
CASSMSTDTQYF
>-|18|TRBJ2-7|-|TRBV6-1
TGTGCCAGCAGTGAAGGCCTAGCGACGGCTCAGTATTCCTACGAGCAGTACTTC
CASSEGLATAQYSYEQYF
>-|14|TRBJ2-7|-|TRBV5-6
TGTGCCAGCACCCGTGACGCAGTAGCCTACGAGCAGTACTTC
CASTRDAVAYEQYF
>-|16|TRBJ2-2|-|TRBV6-5
TGTGCCAGCAGTTCCGTGACAGAAATGAACACCGGGGAGCTGTTTTTT
CASSSVTEMNTGELFF
>-|15|TRBJ2-3|-|TRBV15
TGTGCCACCAGCAGATGGGCGGAGGAGACAGATACGCAGTATTTT
CATSRWAEETDTQYF
>-|15|TRBJ2-6|-|TRBV27
TGTGCCAGCAGTTTAACCCGGGGGGGGGCCAACGTCCTGACTTTC
CASSLTRGGANVLTF
>-|16|TRBJ2-5|-|TRBV5-6
TGTGCCAGTCACACCCAAGAGGGGGGGCCTGGGGAGACCCAGTACTTC
CASHTQEGGPGETQYF
>-|17|TRBJ2-1|TRBD1|TRBV19
TGTGCCAGTAGTCCCCGGGGGGGGACAGGGGACAAGAATGAGCAGTTCTTC
CASSPRGGTGDKNEQFF
>-|13|TRBJ2-7|-|TRBV15
TGTGCCACCAGCATCGTCAGGGGCTACGAGCAGTACTTC
CATSIVRGYEQYF
>-|13|TRBJ1-2|-|TRBV9
TGTGCCAGCAGCGTAGACCGCGGGAATGGCTACACCTTC
CASSVDRGNGYTF